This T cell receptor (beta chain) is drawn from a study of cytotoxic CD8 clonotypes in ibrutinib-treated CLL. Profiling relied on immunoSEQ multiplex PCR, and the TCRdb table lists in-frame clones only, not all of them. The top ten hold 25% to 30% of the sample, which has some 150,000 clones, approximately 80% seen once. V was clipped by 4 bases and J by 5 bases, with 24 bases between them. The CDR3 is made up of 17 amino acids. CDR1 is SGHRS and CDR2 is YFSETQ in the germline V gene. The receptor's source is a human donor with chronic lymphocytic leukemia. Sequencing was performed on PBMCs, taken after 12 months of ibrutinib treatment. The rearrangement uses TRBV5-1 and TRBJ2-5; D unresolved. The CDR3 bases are TGCGCCAGCAGCGGCGGTTTGTTGAATTTGGTTACGGAGACCCAGTACTTC. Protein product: CASSGGLLNLVTETQYF.